These 15 T cell receptor beta chains were sequenced from one sample in a study of preoperative IRX-2 immunotherapy in early breast cancer (dated by TCRdb to the late 2010s). Receptors were amplified or captured by the immunoSEQ multiplex PCR assay. Held by TCRdb, this immuneACCESS table contains in-frame sequences only and omits some clones. Under half of the omission traces to an unresolved V gene where checked; the cause of the rest is unknown. The sample table records more than 35,000 clones; roughly 80% of these occur just once. The ten largest clones take up approximately 1.2% of the sample. What this sample's treatment or condition label stands for: preoperative locoregional IRX-2 cytokine immunotherapy. Source: tumor tissue, taken after IRX-2 immunotherapy. Receptors were obtained from a human donor with breast cancer.

This chain joins TRBV6-8 and TRBJ2-3, with 7 bases matching TRBD1. The length of the CDR3 is 14 residues. Losses at the gene ends were 10 bases for V and 0 bases for J; bases not matched to a gene: 7. From germline, CDR1 is MNHGY and CDR2 SAAAGT. In DNA, the CDR3 is TGTGCCACCAGGACAGGCTCGAGCACAGATACGCAGTATTTT. As protein: CATRTGSSTDTQYF.

This chain uses TRBV28 with TRBJ2-7; TRBD2 matches 10 bases. Germline values: CDR1 MDHEN, CDR2 SYDVKM. With 4 bases clipped from V and 3 bases from J, the junction kept 12 bases outside the gene matches. The CDR3 is 17 residues long. The CDR3 bases are TGTGCCAGCAGTTCCCAAGTTCACACTAGCGGGGTCTACGAGCAGTACTTC. Translation: CASSSQVHTSGVYEQYF. The complete variable domain, with remaining parts taken from reference TRBV28 and TRBJ2-7, reads DVKVTQSSRYLVKRTGEKVFLECVQDMDHENMFWYRQDPGLGLRLIYFSYDVKMKEKGDIPEGYSVSREKKERFSLILESASTNQTSMYLCASSSQVHTSGVYEQYFGPGTRLTVT.

CDR3 protein: CASRGHSGNTIYF. Here the CDR3 DNA reads TGTGCCAGCAGGGGACATTCTGGAAACACCATATATTTT. The rearrangement joins TRBV8-2 to TRBJ1-3; whether TRBD1, the table's D call, matches the DNA was not checked. TRBV8-2 is noted as a pseudogene. The CDR3 spans 13 residues.

V and J are TRBV7-1 and TRBJ1-5, with 7 bases that match TRBD1. TRBV7-1 falls under the ORF class, with uncertain function. CDR3 length equals 16 residues. With V trimmed by 3 bases and J by 4 bases, 9 bases remained unmatched. The CDR3 reads CASSSRQGAINQPQHF. In nucleotides, the CDR3 is TGTGCCAGCAGCTCGAGACAGGGAGCGATTAATCAGCCCCAGCATTTT.

J is TRBJ2-5 and V is TRBV22-1; TRBD1, the table's D call, was not compared with the DNA. TRBV22-1 is annotated as a pseudogene. This CDR3 spans 15 amino acids. CDR3 nucleotides: TGTGCCAGCAGTACAAGGGGCAGGGTAGCAGAGACCCAGTACTTC. It is translated as CASSTRGRVAETQYF.

This chain uses TRBV25-1 with TRBJ2-5, with D possibly TRBD1 on 5 matching bases. V was trimmed by 3 bases and J by 6 bases, leaving 11 bases between them. The CDR3 is made up of 13 amino acids. Germline CDR1 reads MGHDK; CDR2 reads SYGVNS. CDR3 coding DNA: TGTGCCAGCAGTGACCAGGGTAGAAAGACCCAGTACTTC. Protein product: CASSDQGRKTQYF.

The J gene is TRBJ2-7, the V gene TRBV7-7; TRBD1 aligns across 8 bases. This CDR3 is 15 amino acids long. Germline V gives CDR1 SSHAT, CDR2 FNYEAQ (reference sequence). V lost 5 bases to trimming and J lost 3 bases; unmatched junction nucleotides: 9. The CDR3 protein is CASSPNGQGRYEQYF. CDR3 sequence (DNA): TGTGCCAGCAGCCCTAACGGACAGGGTCGCTACGAGCAGTACTTC.

V usage is TRBV19 and J usage is TRBJ2-7; 14 bases align to TRBD2. V gave up 9 bases and J gave up 0 bases; unmatched junction bases: 10. This CDR3 has 17 amino acids. Germline lookup yields CDR1 LNHDA and CDR2 SQIVND (reference sequence). CDR3 amino acids: CASSGLAGGRSSYEQYF. The CDR3 bases are TGTGCCAGCTCAGGACTAGCGGGAGGCCGCTCCTCCTACGAGCAGTACTTC.

This sequence joins TRBV12-5 and TRBJ2-3, with D unclear. From germline, CDR1 is LGHNT and CDR2 FRNRAP. V was clipped by 7 bases and J by 1 base, with 12 bases between them. The CDR3 loop spans 14 amino acids. DNA of the CDR3: TGTGCTAGTGCCCCCCCCGGTGGCACAGATACGCAGTATTTT. It specifies CASAPPGGTDTQYF.

V usage is TRBV6-8 and J usage is TRBJ2-7; 12 bases agree with TRBD2. Germline assignment: CDR1 MNHGY and CDR2 SAAAGT. The CDR3 runs 14 residues. V shed 6 bases and J 4 bases; nucleotides not matched to a gene: 4. In DNA, the CDR3 is TGTGCCAGCAGGCTGGGACTAGCGGGTTACGAGCAGTACTTC. The encoded protein is CASRLGLAGYEQYF.

This clone showed up just a few times. This chain connects TRBV12-5 to TRBJ1-2; 9 nucleotides agree with TRBD1. The CDR3 consists of 13 residues. Germline V CDR1 and CDR2: LGHNT, FRNRAP. This CDR3 reads CASTRDRDYGYTF. The CDR3 DNA reads TGTGCCAGCACCCGGGACAGGGATTATGGCTACACCTTC.

V and J are TRBV7-8 and TRBJ1-1; a possible D gene is TRBD1 (5 bases). Trimming stripped 6 bases from V and 4 bases from J, with 12 bases between. In germline, CDR1 is SGHVS, CDR2 FQNEAQ. This CDR3 is 13 amino acids long. CDR3 loop: CASSFHGGTEAFF. The CDR3 DNA is TGTGCCAGCAGTTTCCACGGGGGCACTGAAGCTTTCTTT.

The rearrangement joins TRBV28 to TRBJ1-2; no firm D call. The germline V gene encodes CDR1 MDHEN and CDR2 SYDVKM. The CDR3 is 12 amino acids. Trimming took 5 bases from V and 3 from J, leaving 7 bases between them. The CDR3 coding sequence is TGTGCCAGCAGTATGTTTGACTATGGCTACACCTTC. Its protein product is CASSMFDYGYTF.

This clone was picked up one time. The chain joins TRBV2 to TRBJ2-2; 9 bases are a match to TRBD1. Germline CDR1 SNHLY, CDR2 FYNNEI. V shed 8 bases, J shed 6 bases, and the junction held 10 bases outside the gene matches. There are 15 residues in the CDR3. CDR3 coding DNA: TGTGCCAGCTTAAAGGAGACAGGGGGACCCGGGGAGCTGTTTTTT. Protein product: CASLKETGGPGELFF.

This clone was detected a few times. The rearrangement links TRBV18 to TRBJ2-7; 9 nucleotides align to TRBD1. This CDR3 has 14 residues. CDR1 and CDR2 (germline): KGHSH, LQKENI. With V trimmed by 3 bases and J by 3 bases, 3 bases remained unmatched. CDR3 amino acids: CASSPKTGGYEQYF. Here the CDR3 DNA reads TGTGCCAGCTCACCTAAGACAGGGGGCTACGAGCAGTACTTC. The variable domain in full, with the rest retrieved from reference TRBV18 and TRBJ2-7, is NAGVMQNPRHLVRRRGQEARLRCSPMKGHSHVYWYRQLPEEGLKFMVYLQKENIIDESGMPKERFSAEFPKEGPSILRIQQVVRGDSAAYFCASSPKTGGYEQYFGPGTRLTVT.